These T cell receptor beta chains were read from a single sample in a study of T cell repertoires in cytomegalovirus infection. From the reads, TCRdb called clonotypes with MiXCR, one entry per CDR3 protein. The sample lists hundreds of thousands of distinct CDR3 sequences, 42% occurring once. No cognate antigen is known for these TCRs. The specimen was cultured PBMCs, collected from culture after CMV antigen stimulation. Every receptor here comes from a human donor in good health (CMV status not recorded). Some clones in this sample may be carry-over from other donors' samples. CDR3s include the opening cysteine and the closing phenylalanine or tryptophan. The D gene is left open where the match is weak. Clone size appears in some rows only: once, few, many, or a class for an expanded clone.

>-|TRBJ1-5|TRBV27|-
CASRARGGAAQPQHF
TGTGCCAGCAGAGCAAGGGGGGGGGCGGCTCAGCCCCAGCATTTT
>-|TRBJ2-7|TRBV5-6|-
CASSSGPQNHEQYF
TGTGCCAGCAGCTCGGGACCCCAGAACCACGAGCAGTACTTC
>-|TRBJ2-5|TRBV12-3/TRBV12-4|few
CASSLFETQYF
TGTGCCAGCAGTTTATTCGAGACCCAGTACTTC
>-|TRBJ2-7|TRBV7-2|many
CASSAGGRGLGEQYF
TGTGCCAGCAGCGCCGGGGGCCGGGGGCTGGGTGAGCAGTACTTC
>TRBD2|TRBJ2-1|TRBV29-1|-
CSSGREGDEQFF
TGCAGCTCGGGGAGGGAAGGGGATGAGCAGTTCTTC
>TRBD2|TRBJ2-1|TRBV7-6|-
CASSPGLAAANEQFF
TGTGCCAGCAGCCCGGGACTAGCGGCTGCGAATGAGCAGTTCTTC
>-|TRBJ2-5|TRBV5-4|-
CASSSAMGSQETQYF
TGTGCCAGCAGCAGCGCCATGGGGAGCCAAGAGACCCAGTACTTC
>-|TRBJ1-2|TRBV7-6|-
CASSPAQGSYGYTF
TGTGCCAGCAGCCCCGCACAGGGTTCCTATGGCTACACCTTC
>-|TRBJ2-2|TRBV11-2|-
CASSPNTGTGELFF
TGTGCCAGCAGCCCTAATACAGGGACCGGGGAGCTGTTTTTT
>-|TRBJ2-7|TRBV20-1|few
CSARGSGSGYSYEQYF
TGCAGTGCTAGAGGATCGGGTAGCGGCTACAGCTACGAGCAGTACTTC
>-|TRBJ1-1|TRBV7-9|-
CASSLGPGLGAFF
TGTGCCAGCAGCTTAGGTCCAGGGCTAGGAGCTTTCTTT
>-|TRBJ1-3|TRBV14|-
CASSQLGLPGNTIYF
TGTGCCAGCAGCCAACTGGGGCTCCCTGGAAACACCATATATTTT
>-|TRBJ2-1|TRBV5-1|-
CASSLGSRENEQFF
TGCGCCAGCAGCTTGGGTAGTAGGGAGAATGAGCAGTTCTTC
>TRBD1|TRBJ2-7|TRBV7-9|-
CASQGQGSYEQYF
TGTGCCAGCCAAGGACAGGGATCCTACGAGCAGTACTTC
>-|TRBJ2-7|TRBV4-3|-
CASSQAGGTYEQYF
TGCGCCAGCAGCCAAGCTGGGGGGACTTACGAGCAGTACTTC
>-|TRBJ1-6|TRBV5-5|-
CASSHSETTSPLHF
TGTGCCAGCAGCCATTCCGAGACGACCTCACCCCTCCACTTT
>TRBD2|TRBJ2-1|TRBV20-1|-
CSARDLVGGRYYNEQFF
TGCAGTGCTAGAGATCTTGTTGGCGGGAGGTATTACAATGAGCAGTTCTTC
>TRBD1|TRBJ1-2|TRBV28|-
CASRPTGDGYGYTF
TGTGCCAGCAGACCGACAGGGGATGGCTATGGCTACACCTTC
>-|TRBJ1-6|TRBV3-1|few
CASSQIQGDSPLHF
TGTGCCAGCAGCCAAATCCAAGGGGATTCACCCCTCCACTTT
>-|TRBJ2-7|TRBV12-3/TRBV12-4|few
CASSFLGEQYF
TGTGCCAGCAGTTTCCTGGGGGAGCAGTACTTC
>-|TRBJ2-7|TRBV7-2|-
CASSGTWVGNYEQYF
TGTGCCAGCAGCGGAACGTGGGTGGGGAACTACGAGCAGTACTTC
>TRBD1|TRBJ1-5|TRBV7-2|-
CASSPRTGEQPQHF
TGTGCCAGCAGCCCCCGGACAGGGGAACAGCCCCAGCATTTT
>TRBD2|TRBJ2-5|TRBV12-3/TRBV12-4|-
CASGGGSGRVGETQYF
TGTGCCAGCGGGGGGGGTAGCGGGAGGGTAGGGGAGACCCAGTACTTC
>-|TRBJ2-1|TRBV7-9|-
CASSPRKSDRGLADEQFF
TGTGCCAGCAGCCCCCGAAAATCAGACAGGGGACTAGCTGATGAGCAGTTCTTC
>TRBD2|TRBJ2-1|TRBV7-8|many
CASSWTSGSLGNDEQFF
TGTGCCAGCAGCTGGACTAGCGGGAGCCTTGGTAACGATGAGCAGTTCTTC
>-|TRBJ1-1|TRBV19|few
CASSRNRANTEAFF
TGTGCCAGTAGTAGGAACAGGGCGAACACTGAAGCTTTCTTT
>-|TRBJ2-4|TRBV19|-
CASTQGRSGKNIQYF
TGTGCCAGTACCCAAGGAAGGTCGGGCAAAAACATTCAGTACTTC
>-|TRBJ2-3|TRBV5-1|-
CASSLDGGQGDTQYF
TGCGCCAGCAGCTTGGACGGCGGACAAGGAGATACGCAGTATTTT
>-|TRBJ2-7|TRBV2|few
CASSERTGEYF
TGTGCCAGCTCAGAGCGGACCGGAGAGTACTTC
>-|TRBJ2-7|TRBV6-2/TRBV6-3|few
CASSYSGAYEQYF
TGTGCCAGCAGTTATTCGGGGGCCTACGAGCAGTACTTC